This TCR beta chain was profiled in a study of T cell changes during pregnancy in multiple sclerosis. Profiling relied on immunoSEQ multiplex PCR, and the TCRdb table lists in-frame clones only, not all of them. Here the sample spans tens of thousands of clones, 90% to 95% being singletons. The CDR3 is 12 amino acids. The germline V gene encodes CDR1 SGDLS and CDR2 YYNGEE. Trimming cost V 7 bases and J 5 bases, with 12 bases left between them. The origin of this receptor is a female donor with multiple sclerosis, enrolled in a pregnancy study. The J gene is TRBJ1-2, the V gene TRBV9; a weak D match, TRBD1 (5 bases). Sequenced here: CD8+ T cells from peripheral blood mononuclear cells, sampled in the first trimester of pregnancy. The CDR3 nucleotides are TGTGCCAGCGGGGGGGAGTTATATGGCTACACCTTC. Its protein product is CASGGELYGYTF.